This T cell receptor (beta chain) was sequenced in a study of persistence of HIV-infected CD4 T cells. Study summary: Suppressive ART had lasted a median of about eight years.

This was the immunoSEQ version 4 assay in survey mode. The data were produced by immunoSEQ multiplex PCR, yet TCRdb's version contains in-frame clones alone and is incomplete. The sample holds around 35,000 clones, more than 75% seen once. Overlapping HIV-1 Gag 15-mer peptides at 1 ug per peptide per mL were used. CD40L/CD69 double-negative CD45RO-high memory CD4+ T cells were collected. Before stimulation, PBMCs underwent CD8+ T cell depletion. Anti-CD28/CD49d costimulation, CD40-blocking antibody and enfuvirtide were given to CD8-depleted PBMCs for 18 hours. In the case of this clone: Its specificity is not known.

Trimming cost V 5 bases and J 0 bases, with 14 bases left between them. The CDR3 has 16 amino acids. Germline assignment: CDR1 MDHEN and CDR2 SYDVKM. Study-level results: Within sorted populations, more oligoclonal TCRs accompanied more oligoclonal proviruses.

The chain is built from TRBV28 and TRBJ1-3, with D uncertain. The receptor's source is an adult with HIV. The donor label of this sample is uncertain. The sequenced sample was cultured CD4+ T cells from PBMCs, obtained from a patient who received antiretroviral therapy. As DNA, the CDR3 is TGTGCCAGCAGTGTTACCGGGCCCGGCTCTGGAAACACCATATATTTT. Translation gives CASSVTGPGSGNTIYF.